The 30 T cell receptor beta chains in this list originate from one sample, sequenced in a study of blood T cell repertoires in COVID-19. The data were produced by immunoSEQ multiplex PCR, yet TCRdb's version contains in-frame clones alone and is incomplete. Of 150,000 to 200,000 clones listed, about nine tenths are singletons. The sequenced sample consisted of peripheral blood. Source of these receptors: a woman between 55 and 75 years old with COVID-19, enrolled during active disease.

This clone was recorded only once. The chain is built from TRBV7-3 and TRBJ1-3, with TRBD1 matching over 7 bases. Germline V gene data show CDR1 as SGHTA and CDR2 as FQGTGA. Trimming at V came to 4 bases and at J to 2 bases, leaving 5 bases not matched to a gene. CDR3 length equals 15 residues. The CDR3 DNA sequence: TGTGCCAGCAGCTCTCCGACAGGGACTGGAAACACCATATATTTT. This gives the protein CASSSPTGTGNTIYF.

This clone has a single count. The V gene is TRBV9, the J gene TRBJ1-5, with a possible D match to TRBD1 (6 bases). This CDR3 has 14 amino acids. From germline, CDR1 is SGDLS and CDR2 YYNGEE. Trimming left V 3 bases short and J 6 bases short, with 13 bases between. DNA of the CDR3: TGTGCCAGCAGCGGGGCAGGGGCGAGTCAGCCCCAGCATTTT. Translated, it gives CASSGAGASQPQHF.

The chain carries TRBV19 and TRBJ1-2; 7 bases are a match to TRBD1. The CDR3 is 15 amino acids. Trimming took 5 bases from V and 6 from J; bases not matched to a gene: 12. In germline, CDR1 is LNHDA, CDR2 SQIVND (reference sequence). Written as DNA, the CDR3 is TGTGCCAGTAGTCCCCGGGAGGGGGCGCGGGATGGCTACACCTTC. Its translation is CASSPREGARDGYTF.

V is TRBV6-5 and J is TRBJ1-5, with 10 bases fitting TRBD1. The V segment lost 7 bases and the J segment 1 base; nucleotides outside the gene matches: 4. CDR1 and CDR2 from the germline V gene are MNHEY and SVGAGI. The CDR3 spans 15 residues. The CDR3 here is CASKRTGGSNQPQHF. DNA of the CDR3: TGTGCCAGCAAAAGGACAGGGGGGAGCAATCAGCCCCAGCATTTT.

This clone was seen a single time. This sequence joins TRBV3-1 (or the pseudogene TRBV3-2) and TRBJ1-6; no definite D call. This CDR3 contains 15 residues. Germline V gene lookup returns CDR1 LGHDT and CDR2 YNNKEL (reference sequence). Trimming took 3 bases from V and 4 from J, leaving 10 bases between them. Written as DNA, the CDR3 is TGTGCCAGCAGCCAGAACGGAGGATATAATTCACCCCTCCACTTT. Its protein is CASSQNGGYNSPLHF.

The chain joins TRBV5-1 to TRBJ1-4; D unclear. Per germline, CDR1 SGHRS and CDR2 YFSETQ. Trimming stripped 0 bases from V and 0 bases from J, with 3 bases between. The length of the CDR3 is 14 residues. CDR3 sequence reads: CASSLATTNEKLFF. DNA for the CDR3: TGCGCCAGCAGCTTGGCCACAACTAATGAAAAACTGTTTTTT.

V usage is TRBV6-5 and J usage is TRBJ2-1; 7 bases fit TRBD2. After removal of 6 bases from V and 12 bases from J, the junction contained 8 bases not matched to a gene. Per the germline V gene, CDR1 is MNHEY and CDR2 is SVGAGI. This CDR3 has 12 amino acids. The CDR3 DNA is TGTGCCAGCAGCTCCCCCGGGGAGGGGCAGTTCTTC. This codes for CASSSPGEGQFF.

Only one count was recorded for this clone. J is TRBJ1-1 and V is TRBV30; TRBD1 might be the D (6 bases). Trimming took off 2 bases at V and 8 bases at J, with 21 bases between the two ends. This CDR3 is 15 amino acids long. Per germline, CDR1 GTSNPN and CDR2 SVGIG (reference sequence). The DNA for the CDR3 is TGTGCCTGGAGTCCCACTTCTTGGGTAACAGGGGAAGCTTTCTTT. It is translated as CAWSPTSWVTGEAFF.

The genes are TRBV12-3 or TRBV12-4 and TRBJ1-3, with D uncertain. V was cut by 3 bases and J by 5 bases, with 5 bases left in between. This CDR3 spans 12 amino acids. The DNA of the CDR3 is TGTGCCAGCAGTTTCGGGAGAAACACCATATATTTT. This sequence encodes CASSFGRNTIYF.

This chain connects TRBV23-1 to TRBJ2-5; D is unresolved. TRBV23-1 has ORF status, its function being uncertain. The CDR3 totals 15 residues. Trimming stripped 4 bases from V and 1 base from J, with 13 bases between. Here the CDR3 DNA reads TGCGCCAGCAGTCGTGGTACAGACCTCCAAGAGACCCAGTACTTC. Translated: CASSRGTDLQETQYF.

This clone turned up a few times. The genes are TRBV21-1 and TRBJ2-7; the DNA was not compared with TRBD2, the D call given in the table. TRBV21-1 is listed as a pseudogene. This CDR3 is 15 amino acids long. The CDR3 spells CASSKTSGSSYEQYF. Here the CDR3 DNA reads TGTGCCAGCAGCAAAACTAGCGGTTCCTCCTACGAGCAGTACTTC.

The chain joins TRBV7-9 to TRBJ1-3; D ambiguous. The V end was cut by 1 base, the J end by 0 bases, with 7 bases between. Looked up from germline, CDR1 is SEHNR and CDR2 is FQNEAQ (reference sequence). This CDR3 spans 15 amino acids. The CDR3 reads CASSLGTRSGNTIYF. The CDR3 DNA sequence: TGTGCCAGCAGCTTAGGGACTCGCTCTGGAAACACCATATATTTT.

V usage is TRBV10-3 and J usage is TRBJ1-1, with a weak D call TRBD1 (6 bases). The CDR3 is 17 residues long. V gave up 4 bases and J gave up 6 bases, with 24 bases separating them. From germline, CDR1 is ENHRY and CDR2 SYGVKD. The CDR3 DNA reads TGTGCCATCAGTGTTTCTCAACAGGGCTCGTTCCGAGCTGAAGCTTTCTTT. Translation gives CAISVSQQGSFRAEAFF.

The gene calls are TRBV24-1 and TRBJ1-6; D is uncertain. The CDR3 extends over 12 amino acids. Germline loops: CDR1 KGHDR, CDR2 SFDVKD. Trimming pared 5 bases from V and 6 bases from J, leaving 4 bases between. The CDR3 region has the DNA TGTGCCACCAGTGCTCCTAATTCACCCCTCCACTTT. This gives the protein CATSAPNSPLHF.

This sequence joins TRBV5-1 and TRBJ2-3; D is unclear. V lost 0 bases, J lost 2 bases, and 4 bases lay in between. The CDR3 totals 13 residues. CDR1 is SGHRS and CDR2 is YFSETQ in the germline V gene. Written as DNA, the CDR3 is TGCGCCAGCAGCTTGGTCTTCACAGATACGCAGTATTTT. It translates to CASSLVFTDTQYF.

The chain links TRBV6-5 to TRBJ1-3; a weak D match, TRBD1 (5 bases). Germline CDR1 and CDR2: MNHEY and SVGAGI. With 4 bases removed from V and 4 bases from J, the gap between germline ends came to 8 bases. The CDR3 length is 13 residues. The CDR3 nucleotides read TGTGCCAGCAGTTTAGGGGCCGGAAACACCATATATTTT. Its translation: CASSLGAGNTIYF.

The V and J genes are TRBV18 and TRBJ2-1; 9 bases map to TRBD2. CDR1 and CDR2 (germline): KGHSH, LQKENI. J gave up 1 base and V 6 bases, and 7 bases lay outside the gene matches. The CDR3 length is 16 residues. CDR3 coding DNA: TGTGCCAGCTCGTCACTAGCGGGCGTATCCTACAATGAGCAGTTCTTC. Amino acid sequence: CASSSLAGVSYNEQFF.

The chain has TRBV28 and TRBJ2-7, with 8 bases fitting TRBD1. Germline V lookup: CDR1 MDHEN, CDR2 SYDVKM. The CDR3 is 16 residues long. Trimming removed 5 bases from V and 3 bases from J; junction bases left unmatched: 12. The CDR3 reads CASSTFQGAAIYEQYF. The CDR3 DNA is TGTGCCAGCAGTACATTTCAGGGGGCGGCCATCTACGAGCAGTACTTC.

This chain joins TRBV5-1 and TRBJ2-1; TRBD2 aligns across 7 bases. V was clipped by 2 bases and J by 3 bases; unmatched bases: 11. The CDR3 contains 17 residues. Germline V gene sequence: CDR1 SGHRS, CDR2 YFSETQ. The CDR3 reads CASSLAEAGTIYNEQFF. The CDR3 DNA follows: TGCGCCAGCAGCTTAGCCGAAGCGGGAACCATCTACAATGAGCAGTTCTTC.

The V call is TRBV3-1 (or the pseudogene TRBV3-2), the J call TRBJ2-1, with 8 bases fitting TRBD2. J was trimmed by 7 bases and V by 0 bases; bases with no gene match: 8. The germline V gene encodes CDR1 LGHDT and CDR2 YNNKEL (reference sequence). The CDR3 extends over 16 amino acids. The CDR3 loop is CASSQDSGRANNEQFF. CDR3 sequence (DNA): TGTGCCAGCAGCCAAGATTCCGGGAGGGCCAATAATGAGCAGTTCTTC.

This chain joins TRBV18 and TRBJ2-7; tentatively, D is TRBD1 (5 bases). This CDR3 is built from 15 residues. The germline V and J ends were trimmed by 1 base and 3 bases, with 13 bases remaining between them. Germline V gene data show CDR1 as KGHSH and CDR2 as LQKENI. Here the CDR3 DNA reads TGTGCCAGCTCACCACAGCAGGGTTGGGTCTACGAGCAGTACTTC. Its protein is CASSPQQGWVYEQYF.

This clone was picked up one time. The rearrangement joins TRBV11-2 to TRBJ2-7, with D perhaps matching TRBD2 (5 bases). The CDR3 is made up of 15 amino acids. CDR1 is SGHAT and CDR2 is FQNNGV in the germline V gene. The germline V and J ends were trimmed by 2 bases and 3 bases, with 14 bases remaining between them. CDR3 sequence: CASSLLPGVNYEQYF. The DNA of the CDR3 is TGTGCCAGCAGCTTACTCCCCGGGGTGAACTACGAGCAGTACTTC.

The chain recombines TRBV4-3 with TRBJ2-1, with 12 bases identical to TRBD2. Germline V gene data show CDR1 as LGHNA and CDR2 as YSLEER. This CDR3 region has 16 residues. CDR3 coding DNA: TGCCCCCGCAGCCGACTAGCGGGAGACGGGCACAATGAGCAGTTCTTC. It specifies CPRSRLAGDGHNEQFF.

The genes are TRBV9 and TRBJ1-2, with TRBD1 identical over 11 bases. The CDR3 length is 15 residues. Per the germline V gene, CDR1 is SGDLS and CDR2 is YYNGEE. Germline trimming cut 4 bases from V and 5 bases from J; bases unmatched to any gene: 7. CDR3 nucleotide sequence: TGTGCCAGCAGCTCTGGACAGGGGGCTTGGTATGGCTACACCTTC. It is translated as CASSSGQGAWYGYTF. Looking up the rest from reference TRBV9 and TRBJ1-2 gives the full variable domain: DSGVTQTPKHLITATGQRVTLRCSPRSGDLSVYWYQQSLDQGLQFLIQYYNGEERAKGNILERFSAQQFPDLHSELNLSSLELGDSALYFCASSSGQGAWYGYTFGSGTRLTVV.

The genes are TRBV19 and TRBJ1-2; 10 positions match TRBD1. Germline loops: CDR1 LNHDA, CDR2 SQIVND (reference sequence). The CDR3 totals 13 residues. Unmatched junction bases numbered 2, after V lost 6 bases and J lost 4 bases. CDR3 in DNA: TGTGCCAGTAGGACAGGGGGCTTCTATGGCTACACCTTC. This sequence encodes CASRTGGFYGYTF.

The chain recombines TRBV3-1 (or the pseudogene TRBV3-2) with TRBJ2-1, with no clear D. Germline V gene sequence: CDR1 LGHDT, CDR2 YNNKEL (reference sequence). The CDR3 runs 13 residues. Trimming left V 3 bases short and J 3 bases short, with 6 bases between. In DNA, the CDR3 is TGTGCCAGCAGCCAGCTAAACTACAATGAGCAGTTCTTC. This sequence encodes CASSQLNYNEQFF.

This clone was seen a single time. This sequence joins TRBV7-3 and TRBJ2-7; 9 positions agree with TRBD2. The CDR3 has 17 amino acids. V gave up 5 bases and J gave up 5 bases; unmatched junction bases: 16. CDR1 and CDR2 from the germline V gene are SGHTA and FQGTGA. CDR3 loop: CASSPRGAGGVINEQYF. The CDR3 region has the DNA TGTGCCAGCAGCCCCCGGGGTGCGGGAGGGGTTATCAACGAGCAGTACTTC.

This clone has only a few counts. This chain's CDR3 is CASSLGARGYDTEAFF. DNA of the CDR3: TGTGCCAGCAGCTTAGGGGCCCGGGGGTACGACACTGAAGCTTTCTTT. The chain joins TRBV7-9 to TRBJ1-1, with D tentatively TRBD1 (5 bases). Trimming cost V 1 base and J 3 bases, with 15 bases left between them. Germline V gene lookup returns CDR1 SEHNR and CDR2 FQNEAQ (reference sequence). CDR3 length: 16 amino acids. The whole variable domain, remainder taken from reference TRBV7-9 and TRBJ1-1, is DTGVSQNPRHKITKRGQNVTFRCDPISEHNRLYWYRQTLGQGPEFLTYFQNEAQLEKSRLLSDRFSAERPKGSFSTLEIQRTEQGDSAMYLCASSLGARGYDTEAFFGQGTRLTVV.

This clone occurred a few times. CDR3 protein: CASSEGRVNTEAFF. DNA of the CDR3: TGTGCCAGCAGTGAAGGCAGGGTGAACACTGAAGCTTTCTTT. The genes are TRBV2 and TRBJ1-1; possibly TRBD1 for D (5 bases). Germline assignment: CDR1 SNHLY and CDR2 FYNNEI. V was clipped by 1 base and J by 0 bases, with 6 bases between them. This CDR3 region has 14 residues.

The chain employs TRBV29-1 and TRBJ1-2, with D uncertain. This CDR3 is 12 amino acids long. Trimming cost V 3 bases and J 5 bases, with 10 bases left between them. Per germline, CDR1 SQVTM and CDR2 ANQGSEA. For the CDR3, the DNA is TGCAGCGTTGACCAGGTTGGATATGGCTACACCTTC. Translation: CSVDQVGYGYTF. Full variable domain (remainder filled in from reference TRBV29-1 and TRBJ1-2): SAVISQKPSRDICQRGTSLTIQCQVDSQVTMMFWYRQQPGQSLTLIATANQGSEATYESGFVIDKFPISRPNLTFSTLTVSNMSPEDSSIYLCSVDQVGYGYTFGSGTRLTVV.